The 19 T cell receptor beta chains listed next were all sequenced from one sample in a study of T cells in Graves' hyperthyroidism and ophthalmopathy. The source material, RNA transcripts, was used to amplify TCR beta CDR3 regions. The HTBI primer set served for first-round RT-PCR of the TCR CDR3. MiXCR, applied by TCRdb to the multiplex PCR reads, yields one record per CDR3 protein. Of hundreds of thousands of distinct CDR3 sequences listed, 15% to 20% were seen once; the top ten hold over 50%. Sequencing was done on a sample of blood. The origin of the receptors is a woman aged 60-70 years with Graves' ophthalmopathy.

The gene calls are TRBV3-2 and TRBJ1-1; the table names TRBD1, a call not compared with the DNA. TRBV3-2 is annotated as a pseudogene. The CDR3 is 17 residues long. CDR3 protein: CASGPSRDRGMNTEAFF. CDR3 nucleotide sequence: TGTGCCAGCGGCCCTTCACGGGACAGGGGAATGAACACTGAAGCTTTCTTT.

CDR3 sequence (DNA): TGTGCCAGCAGCCCAGGGGGCGCGTTGGGGATATACGAGCAGTACTTC. Encoded protein: CASSPGGALGIYEQYF. The V gene is TRBV7-2, the J gene TRBJ2-7; TRBD1 matches 8 bases. The CDR3 consists of 16 residues. V was pared by 5 bases and J by 4 bases, with 13 bases of the junction left unmatched. Germline V gene data show CDR1 as SGHTA and CDR2 as FQGNSA.

The J gene is TRBJ1-1, the V gene TRBV19; TRBD1 matches 9 bases. With V trimmed by 8 bases and J by 2 bases, 15 bases remained unmatched. Germline CDR1 LNHDA, CDR2 SQIVND (reference sequence). This CDR3 comprises 17 residues. The CDR3 bases are TGTGCCAGTGGGGGCGCAAGGGACAGGGCCAGAAACACTGAAGCTTTCTTT. Encoded protein: CASGGARDRARNTEAFF.

A few counts support this clonotype. The chain links TRBV3-2 to TRBJ2-2; TRBD1 is taken as the D call from the table, unchecked against the DNA. TRBV3-2 counts as a pseudogene. This CDR3 has 17 amino acids. The chain's CDR3 is CASSQEFDREDTGELFF. The CDR3 DNA is TGTGCCAGCAGCCAAGAGTTCGACAGGGAGGACACCGGGGAGCTGTTTTTT.

The chain employs TRBV5-1 and TRBJ2-3; 9 nucleotides line up with TRBD1. This CDR3 is built from 14 residues. CDR1 and CDR2 (germline): SGHRS, YFSETQ. V was pared by 4 bases and J by 5 bases, with 5 bases of the junction left unmatched. DNA of the CDR3: TGCGCCAGCAGCCCGGACAGGGGAGGAGATACGCAGTATTTT. This sequence encodes CASSPDRGGDTQYF.

In this sample, this clonotype turned up many times. The rearrangement joins TRBV6-6 to TRBJ1-2; 7 bases fit TRBD1. The CDR3 is made up of 14 amino acids. Germline lookup yields CDR1 MNHNY and CDR2 SVGAGI (reference sequence). V dropped 2 bases and J dropped 7; count of bases not matched to a gene: 7. The CDR3 region has the DNA TGTGCCAGCAGTTACCGAGGGGGCCGCCGTGGCTACACCTTC. Amino acids: CASSYRGGRRGYTF.

This clonotype was seen ten or more times. This chain connects TRBV6-6 to TRBJ1-2; 9 bases line up with TRBD1. Germline CDR1 and CDR2: MNHNY and SVGAGI (reference sequence). The J segment lost 6 bases and the V segment lost 0 bases, leaving 14 bases of the junction unmatched. The CDR3 is 18 residues long. The DNA of the CDR3 is TGTGCCAGCAGTTACTCGAGGGGGACAGGGTACGTCTTCGATGGCTACACCTTC. Protein product: CASSYSRGTGYVFDGYTF.

This clonotype turned up a few times. This chain joins TRBV10-3 and TRBJ2-3; TRBD1 aligns across 7 bases. V trimming: 3 bases; J trimming: 2 bases; junction bases outside the gene matches: 5. Per germline, CDR1 ENHRY and CDR2 SYGVKD. CDR3 length: 15 residues. CDR3 region: CAISDGTANTDTQYF. The CDR3 DNA follows: TGTGCCATCAGTGATGGGACAGCTAACACAGATACGCAGTATTTT.

V usage is TRBV7-6 and J usage is TRBJ2-3; 10 positions match TRBD2. The germline V gene encodes CDR1 SGHVS and CDR2 FNYEAQ. The V gene end was trimmed by 5 bases and the J gene end by 3 bases; junction bases not matched to a gene: 17. The CDR3 extends over 19 amino acids. CDR3 amino acids: CASSPRDTEREGETDTQYF. The CDR3 bases are TGTGCCAGCAGCCCGCGGGACACCGAGCGGGAGGGCGAAACAGATACGCAGTATTTT.

This clonotype was counted only a few times. V and J are TRBV19 and TRBJ1-1, with a weak D call TRBD1 (5 bases). The CDR3 is 13 residues long. Germline V gives CDR1 LNHDA, CDR2 SQIVND (reference sequence). The V end lost 3 bases, the J end lost 4 bases, and 9 bases lay between the germline ends. DNA of the CDR3: TGTGCCAGTAGTATCGAGGGACTCACTGAAGCTTTCTTT. It encodes CASSIEGLTEAFF.

This clonotype was detected only a few times. This sequence joins TRBV7-9 and TRBJ1-2; 7 bases fit TRBD1. This CDR3 comprises 15 residues. Germline-derived CDR1 and CDR2 are SEHNR and FQNEAQ (reference sequence). V lost 1 base to trimming and J lost 0 bases; unmatched junction nucleotides: 2. CDR3: CASSLGDSTNYGYTF. The CDR3 nucleotides are TGTGCCAGCAGCTTAGGGGACAGTACTAACTATGGCTACACCTTC.

V usage is TRBV7-9 and J usage is TRBJ2-5; TRBD1 matches at 11 bases. Trimming took 5 bases from V and 1 from J; bases not matched to a gene: 3. The CDR3 is 15 residues long. Looked up from germline, CDR1 is SEHNR and CDR2 is FQNEAQ (reference sequence). Here the CDR3 DNA reads TGTGCCAGCAGCACTGGACAGGGGGCCCAAGAGACCCAGTACTTC. Amino acid sequence: CASSTGQGAQETQYF.

At least ten counts were recorded for this clonotype. J is TRBJ2-1 and V is TRBV20-1, with 10 bases lining up with TRBD2. V dropped 7 bases and J dropped 9; count of bases not matched to a gene: 18. Germline values: CDR1 DFQATT, CDR2 SNEGSKA (reference sequence). The CDR3 totals 16 residues. This CDR3 is CSGRVGGVIAGGEQFF. DNA for the CDR3: TGCAGTGGCCGAGTGGGGGGAGTGATAGCGGGAGGTGAGCAGTTCTTC.

This clonotype was seen many times. The chain joins TRBV6-2 or TRBV6-3 to TRBJ1-5; perhaps TRBD1 as D (5 bases). Trimming cost V 2 bases and J 1 base, with 15 bases left between them. The germline CDR1 and CDR2 sequences are MNHEY and SVGEGT. There are 17 residues in the CDR3. The CDR3 protein is CASSYGGGSRSNQPQHF. The CDR3 DNA sequence: TGTGCCAGCAGTTACGGGGGAGGGTCTAGGAGCAATCAGCCCCAGCATTTT.

The chain joins TRBV7-2 to TRBJ2-5, with 7 bases lining up with TRBD1. Looked up from germline, CDR1 is SGHTA and CDR2 is FQGNSA. J was trimmed by 5 bases and V by 2 bases; bases with no gene match: 8. This CDR3 spans 15 amino acids. CDR3 region: CASSLMGQGDETQYF. CDR3 bases: TGTGCCAGCAGCTTAATGGGCCAGGGGGATGAGACCCAGTACTTC. Complete variable domain (other parts from reference TRBV7-2 and TRBJ2-5): GAGVSQSPSNKVTEKGKDVELRCDPISGHTALYWYRQSLGQGLEFLIYFQGNSAPDKSGLPSDRFSAERTGGSVSTLTIQRTQQEDSAVYLCASSLMGQGDETQYFGPGTRLLVL.

The chain carries TRBV19 and TRBJ1-5, with TRBD1 matching over 8 bases. CDR1 LNHDA and CDR2 SQIVND come from the germline V gene (reference sequence). CDR3 size: 14 residues. Trimming removed 7 bases from V and 5 bases from J; junction bases left unmatched: 7. CDR3 in amino acids: CASTRTGSYQPQHF. CDR3 nucleotide sequence: TGTGCCAGTACCCGGACAGGGAGCTATCAGCCCCAGCATTTT.

This clonotype was observed many times. V usage is TRBV6-5 and J usage is TRBJ2-3, with D uncertain. The CDR3 extends over 15 amino acids. CDR1 MNHEY and CDR2 SVGAGI come from the germline V gene. V dropped 1 base and J dropped 2 bases, with 10 bases sitting between them. DNA of the CDR3: TGTGCCAGCAGTTACTATCCCCCTGACACAGATACGCAGTATTTT. Protein: CASSYYPPDTDTQYF.

This clonotype was counted ten times or more. The CDR3 sequence is CASSPRFGNSGANVLTF. The CDR3, as DNA: TGTGCCAGCTCACCACGGTTCGGCAACTCTGGGGCCAACGTCCTGACTTTC. The V gene is TRBV18, the J gene TRBJ2-6; D gene uncertain. V lost 1 base to trimming and J lost 0 bases, with 10 bases between them. CDR1 and CDR2 from the germline V gene are KGHSH and LQKENI. The CDR3 totals 17 residues.

The chain combines TRBV2 with TRBJ2-7, with TRBD1 matching over 9 bases. V gave up 6 bases and J gave up 2 bases; unmatched junction bases: 8. Germline values: CDR1 SNHLY, CDR2 FYNNEI. The CDR3 sequence is 15 residues long. The CDR3 here is CASRGTGGRTYEQYF. In DNA, the CDR3 is TGTGCCAGCAGGGGAACAGGGGGCAGGACCTACGAGCAGTACTTC.